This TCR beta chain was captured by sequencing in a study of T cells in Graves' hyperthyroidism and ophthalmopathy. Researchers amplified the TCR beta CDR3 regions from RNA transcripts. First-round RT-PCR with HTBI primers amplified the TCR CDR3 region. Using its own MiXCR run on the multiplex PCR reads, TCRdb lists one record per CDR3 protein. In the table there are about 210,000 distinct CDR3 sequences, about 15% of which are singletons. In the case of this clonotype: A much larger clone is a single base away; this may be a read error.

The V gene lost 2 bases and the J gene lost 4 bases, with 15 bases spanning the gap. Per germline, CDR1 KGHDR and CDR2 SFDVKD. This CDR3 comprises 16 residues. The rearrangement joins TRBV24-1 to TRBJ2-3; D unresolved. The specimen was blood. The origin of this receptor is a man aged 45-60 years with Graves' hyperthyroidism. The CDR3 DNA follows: TGTGCCACCAGTGATTGCAGGAATAGGAATTCAGATACGCAGTATTTT. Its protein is CATSDCRNRNSDTQYF.